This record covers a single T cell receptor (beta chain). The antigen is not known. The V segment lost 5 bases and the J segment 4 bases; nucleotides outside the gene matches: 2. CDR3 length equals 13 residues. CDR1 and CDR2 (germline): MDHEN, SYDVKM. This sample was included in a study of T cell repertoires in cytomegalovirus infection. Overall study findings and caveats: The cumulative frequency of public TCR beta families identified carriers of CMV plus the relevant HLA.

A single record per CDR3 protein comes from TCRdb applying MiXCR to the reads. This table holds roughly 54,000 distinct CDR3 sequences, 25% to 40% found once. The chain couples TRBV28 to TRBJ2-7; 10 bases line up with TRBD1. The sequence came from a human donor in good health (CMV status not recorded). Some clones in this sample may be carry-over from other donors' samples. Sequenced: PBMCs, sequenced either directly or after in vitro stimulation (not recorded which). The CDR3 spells CASSRTGGYEQYF. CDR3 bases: TGTGCCAGCAGTCGGACAGGGGGGTACGAGCAGTACTTC.